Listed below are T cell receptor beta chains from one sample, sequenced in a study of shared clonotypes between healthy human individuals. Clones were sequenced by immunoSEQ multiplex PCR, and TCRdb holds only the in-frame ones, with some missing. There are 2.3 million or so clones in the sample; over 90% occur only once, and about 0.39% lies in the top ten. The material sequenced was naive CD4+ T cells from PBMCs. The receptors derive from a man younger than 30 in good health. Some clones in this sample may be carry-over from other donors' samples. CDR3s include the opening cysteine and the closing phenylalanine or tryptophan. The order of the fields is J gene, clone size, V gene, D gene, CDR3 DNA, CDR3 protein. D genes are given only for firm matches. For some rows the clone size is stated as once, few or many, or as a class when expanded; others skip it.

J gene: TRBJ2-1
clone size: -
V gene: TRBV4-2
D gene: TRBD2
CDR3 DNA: TGTGCCAGCAGCCAAGTGGGGGGCCGAAGCGGGAGGGCCGGTGGGTACAATGAGCAGTTCTTC
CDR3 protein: CASSQVGGRSGRAGGYNEQFF

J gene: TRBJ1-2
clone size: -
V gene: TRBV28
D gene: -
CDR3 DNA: TGTGCCAGCAGTTTACCCGGGATCGGCTACACCTTC
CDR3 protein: CASSLPGIGYTF

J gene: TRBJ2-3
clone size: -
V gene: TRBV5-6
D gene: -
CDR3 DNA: TGTGCCAGCAGCTTTCTTCAGTCCACAGATACGCAGTATTTT
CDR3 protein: CASSFLQSTDTQYF

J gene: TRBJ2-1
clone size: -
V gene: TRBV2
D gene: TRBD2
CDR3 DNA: TGTGCCAGGCACCTATGGCGGGAGGATGGCAATGAGCAGTTCTTC
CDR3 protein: CARHLWREDGNEQFF

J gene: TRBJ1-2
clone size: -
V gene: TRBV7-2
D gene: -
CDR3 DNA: TGTGCCAGCAGCTTAGACGGGGGCTACACCTTC
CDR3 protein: CASSLDGGYTF

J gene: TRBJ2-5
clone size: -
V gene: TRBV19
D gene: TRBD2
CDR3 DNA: TGTGCCAGTAGTTTGGGACTAGCGCTCCCAGAGACCCAGTACTTC
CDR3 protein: CASSLGLALPETQYF

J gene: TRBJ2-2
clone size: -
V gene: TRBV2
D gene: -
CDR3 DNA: TGTGCCAGCAGTGAATACGGGGAGCTGTTTTTT
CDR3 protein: CASSEYGELFF

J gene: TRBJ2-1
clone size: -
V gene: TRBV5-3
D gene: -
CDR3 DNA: TGTGCCAGAAGCTTCGGACCTGACAGGCCCAATGAGCAGTTCTTC
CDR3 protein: CARSFGPDRPNEQFF

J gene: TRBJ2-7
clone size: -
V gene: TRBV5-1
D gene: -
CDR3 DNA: TGCGCCAGCAGCCCCGAGGTACCAATCCGGGAGCAGTACTTC
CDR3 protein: CASSPEVPIREQYF

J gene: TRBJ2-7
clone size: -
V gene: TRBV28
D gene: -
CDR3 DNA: TGTGCCAGCATACCTCAAGGACAGAGGAATTCCTACGAGCAGTACTTC
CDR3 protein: CASIPQGQRNSYEQYF

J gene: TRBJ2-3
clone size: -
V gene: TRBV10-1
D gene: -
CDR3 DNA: TGCGCCAGCAGTGCACGGAGCACAGATACGCAGTATTTT
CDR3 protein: CASSARSTDTQYF

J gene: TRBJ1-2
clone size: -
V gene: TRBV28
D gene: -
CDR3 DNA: TGTGCCAGCAGAGCGGGGTCGGACTATGGCTACACCTTC
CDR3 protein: CASRAGSDYGYTF

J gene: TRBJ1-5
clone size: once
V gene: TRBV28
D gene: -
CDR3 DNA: TGTGCCAGCAGGGGAGGTTGGTTGAGCAATCAGCCCCAGCATTTT
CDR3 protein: CASRGGWLSNQPQHF

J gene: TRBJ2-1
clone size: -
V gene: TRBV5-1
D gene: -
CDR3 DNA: TGCGCCAGCAGCTTGACCCCCAAACCTAACAATGAGCAGTTCTTC
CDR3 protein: CASSLTPKPNNEQFF

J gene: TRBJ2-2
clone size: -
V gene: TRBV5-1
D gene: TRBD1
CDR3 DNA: TGCGCCAGCAGCTCGGGACAGGGGTCGATGGACACCGGGGAGCTGTTTTTT
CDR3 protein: CASSSGQGSMDTGELFF

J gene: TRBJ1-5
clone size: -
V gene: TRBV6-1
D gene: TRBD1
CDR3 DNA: TGTGCCAGCAGTGGGGGACAGGGTGGGAATCAGCCCCAGCATTTT
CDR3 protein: CASSGGQGGNQPQHF

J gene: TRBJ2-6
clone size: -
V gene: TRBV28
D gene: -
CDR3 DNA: TGTGCCAGCGGGGGGAGTGCCTCTGGGGCCAACGTCCTGACTTTC
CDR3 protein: CASGGSASGANVLTF

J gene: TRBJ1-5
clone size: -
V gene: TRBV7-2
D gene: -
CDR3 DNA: TGTGCCAGCAGCTTAGCCGGGTTGGGCAATCAGCCCCAGCATTTT
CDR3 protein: CASSLAGLGNQPQHF

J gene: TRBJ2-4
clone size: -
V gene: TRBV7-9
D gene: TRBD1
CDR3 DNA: TGTGCCAGCAGCTTATGGGGACAGGTCGCGGGACAAGCCAAAAACATTCAGTACTTC
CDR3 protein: CASSLWGQVAGQAKNIQYF

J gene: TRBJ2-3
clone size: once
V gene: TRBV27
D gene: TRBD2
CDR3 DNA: TGTGCCAGCAGTTTATTCGGACTAGCGGGAGTCACAGATACGCAGTATTTT
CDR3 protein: CASSLFGLAGVTDTQYF

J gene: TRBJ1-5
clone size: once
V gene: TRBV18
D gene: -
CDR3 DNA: TGTGCCAGCTCACTTCTATTTACAGGGAGTAGCAATCAGCCCCAGCATTTT
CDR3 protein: CASSLLFTGSSNQPQHF

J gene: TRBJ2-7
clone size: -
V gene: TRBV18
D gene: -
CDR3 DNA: TGTGCCAGCTCACCCGAATTAACCTACGAGCAGTACTTC
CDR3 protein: CASSPELTYEQYF

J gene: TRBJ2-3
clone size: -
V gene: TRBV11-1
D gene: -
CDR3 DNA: TGTGCCAGCAGCTTATTGGGGGCAGATACGCAGTATTTT
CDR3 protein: CASSLLGADTQYF

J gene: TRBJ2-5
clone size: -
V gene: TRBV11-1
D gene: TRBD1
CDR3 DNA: TGTGCCAGCAGCCTAACAGGGGGCCCTGTTGGGGAGACCCAGTACTTC
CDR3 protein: CASSLTGGPVGETQYF

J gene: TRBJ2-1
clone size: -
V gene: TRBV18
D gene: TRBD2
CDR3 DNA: TGTGCCAGCTTACCACCTAGCGGGAAAGACAATGAGCAGTTCTTC
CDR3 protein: CASLPPSGKDNEQFF

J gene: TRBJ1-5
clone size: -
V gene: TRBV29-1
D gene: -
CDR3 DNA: TGCAGCGTTGTATCCTCTACCAATCAGCCCCAGCATTTT
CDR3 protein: CSVVSSTNQPQHF

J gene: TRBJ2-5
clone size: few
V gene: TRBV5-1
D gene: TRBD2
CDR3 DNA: TGCGCCAGCAGCCTCAGCGGGAGGAACCAAGAGACCCAGTACTTC
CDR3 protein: CASSLSGRNQETQYF

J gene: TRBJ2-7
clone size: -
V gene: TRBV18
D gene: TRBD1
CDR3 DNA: TGTGCCAGCTCACGGACAGGACCTTACGAGCAGTACTTC
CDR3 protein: CASSRTGPYEQYF

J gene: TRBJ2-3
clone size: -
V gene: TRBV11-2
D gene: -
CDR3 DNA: TGTGCCAGCAGCTTATTCGCGGGGCAAGATACGCAGTATTTT
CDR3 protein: CASSLFAGQDTQYF

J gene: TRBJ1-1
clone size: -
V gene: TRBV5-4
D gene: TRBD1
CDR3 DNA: TGTGCCAGCAGCACAGGGGGTGTTGGCACTGAAGCTTTCTTT
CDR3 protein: CASSTGGVGTEAFF

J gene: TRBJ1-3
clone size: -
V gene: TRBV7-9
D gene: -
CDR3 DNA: TGTGCCAGCAGCTTTACACTGGGCGGGGACTCTGGAAACACCATATATTTT
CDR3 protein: CASSFTLGGDSGNTIYF

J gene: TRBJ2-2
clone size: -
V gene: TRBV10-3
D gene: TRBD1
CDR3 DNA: TGTGCCAACACGGACAGGGCTGCCGGGGAGCTGTTTTTT
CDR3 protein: CANTDRAAGELFF

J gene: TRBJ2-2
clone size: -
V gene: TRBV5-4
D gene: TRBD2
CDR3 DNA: TGTGCCAGCAGCCCTACCCCGGGACTAGGCGGGGAGCTGTTTTTT
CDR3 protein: CASSPTPGLGGELFF

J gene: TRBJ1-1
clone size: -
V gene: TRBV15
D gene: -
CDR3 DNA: TGTGCCACCAGCATCCTGGTCACTGAAGCTTTCTTT
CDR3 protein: CATSILVTEAFF

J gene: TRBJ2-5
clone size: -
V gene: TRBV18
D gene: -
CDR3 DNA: TGTGCCAGCTCACCAAGGGCAGCGCGGATCAAAGAGACCCAGTACTTC
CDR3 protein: CASSPRAARIKETQYF

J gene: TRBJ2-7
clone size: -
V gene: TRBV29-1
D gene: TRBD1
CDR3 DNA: TGCAGCGTTTGGGACAGCGTTTACGAGCAGTACTTC
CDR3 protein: CSVWDSVYEQYF

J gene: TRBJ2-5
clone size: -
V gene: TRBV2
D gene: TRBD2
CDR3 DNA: TGTGCCAGCAAGGGACTAGCGGGAGTCGGGGAGACCCAGTACTTC
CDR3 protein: CASKGLAGVGETQYF

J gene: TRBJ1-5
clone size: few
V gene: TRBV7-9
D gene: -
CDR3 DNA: TGTGCCAGCAGCTTAGCTGGAGGGGATCAGCCCCAGCATTTT
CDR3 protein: CASSLAGGDQPQHF

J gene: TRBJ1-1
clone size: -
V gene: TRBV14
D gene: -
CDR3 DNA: TGTGCCAGCAGTCGCTCGGGGCCAGAAGCTTTCTTT
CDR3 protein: CASSRSGPEAFF

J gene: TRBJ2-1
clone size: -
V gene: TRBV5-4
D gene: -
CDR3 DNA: TGTGCCAGCAGCTTACCGCAAGCTAATGAGCAGTTCTTC
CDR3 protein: CASSLPQANEQFF

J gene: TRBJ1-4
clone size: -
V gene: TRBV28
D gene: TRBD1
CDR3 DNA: TGTGCCAGCAGCTCGATCGATGGGACAGGGGGTGAAAAACTGTTTTTT
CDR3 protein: CASSSIDGTGGEKLFF

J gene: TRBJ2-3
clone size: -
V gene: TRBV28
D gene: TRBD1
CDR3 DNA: TGTGCCAGCAGCTGGGACAGGCCCGCAGATACGCAGTATTTT
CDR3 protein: CASSWDRPADTQYF

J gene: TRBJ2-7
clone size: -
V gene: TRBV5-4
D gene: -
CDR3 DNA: TGTGCCAGCAGCCCTTTGGGTAGGGGGGAGCAGTACTTC
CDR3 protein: CASSPLGRGEQYF

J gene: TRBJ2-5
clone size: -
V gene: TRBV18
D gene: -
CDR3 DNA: TGTGCCAGCTCACCGCTAAGCGGGCGGGAGACCCAGTACTTC
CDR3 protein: CASSPLSGRETQYF

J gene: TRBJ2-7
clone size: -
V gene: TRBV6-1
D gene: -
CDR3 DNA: TGTGCCAGCAGTGAAGGGGGTGAGCAGTACTTC
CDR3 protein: CASSEGGEQYF

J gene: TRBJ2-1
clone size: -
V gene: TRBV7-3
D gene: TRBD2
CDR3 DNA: TGTGCCAGCAGCTTCCGAGCGGGAGCTGAGCAGTTCTTC
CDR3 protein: CASSFRAGAEQFF

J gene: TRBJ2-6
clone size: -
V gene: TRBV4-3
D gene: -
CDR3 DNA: TGCGCCAGCAGCCAAGATGCCGGGACAGGGGCCAACGTCCTGACTTTC
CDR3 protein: CASSQDAGTGANVLTF

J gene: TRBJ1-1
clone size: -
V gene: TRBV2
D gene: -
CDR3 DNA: TGTGCCAGCAGGCCAGACAGGAACACTGAAGCTTTCTTT
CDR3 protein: CASRPDRNTEAFF

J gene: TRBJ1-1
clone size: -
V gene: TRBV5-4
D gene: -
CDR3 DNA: TGTGCCAGCAGCCCGGGGGGGGTAGGAGGCACTGAAGCTTTCTTT
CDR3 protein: CASSPGGVGGTEAFF

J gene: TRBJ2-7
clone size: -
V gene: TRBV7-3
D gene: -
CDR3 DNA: TGTGCCAGCAGCTTATTGGGGCAGAGTTCCTACGAGCAGTACTTC
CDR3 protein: CASSLLGQSSYEQYF

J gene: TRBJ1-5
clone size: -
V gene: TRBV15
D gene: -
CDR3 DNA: TGTGCCACCAGCAGGCCGGACTCCCCGGCTGGGCAGCCCCAGCATTTT
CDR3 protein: CATSRPDSPAGQPQHF

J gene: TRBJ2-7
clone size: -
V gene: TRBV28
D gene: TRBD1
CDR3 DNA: TGTGCCAGCAGTTTAGTCGGCCGGCCAGGGGGGCAGTACTTC
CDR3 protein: CASSLVGRPGGQYF

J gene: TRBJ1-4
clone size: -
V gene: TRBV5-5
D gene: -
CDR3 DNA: TGTGCCAGCAGCAGAGGGGGGCTAACTAATGAAAAACTGTTTTTT
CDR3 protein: CASSRGGLTNEKLFF

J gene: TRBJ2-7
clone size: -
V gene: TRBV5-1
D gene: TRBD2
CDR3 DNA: TGCGCCAGCAGCTTGGAGCTAGCGGTTACCTACGAGCAGTACTTC
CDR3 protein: CASSLELAVTYEQYF

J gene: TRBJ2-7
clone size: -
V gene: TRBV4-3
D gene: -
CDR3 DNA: TGCGCCAGCAGCCAAGAGATGCCGGGACTGGCCTACGAGCAGTACTTC
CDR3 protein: CASSQEMPGLAYEQYF